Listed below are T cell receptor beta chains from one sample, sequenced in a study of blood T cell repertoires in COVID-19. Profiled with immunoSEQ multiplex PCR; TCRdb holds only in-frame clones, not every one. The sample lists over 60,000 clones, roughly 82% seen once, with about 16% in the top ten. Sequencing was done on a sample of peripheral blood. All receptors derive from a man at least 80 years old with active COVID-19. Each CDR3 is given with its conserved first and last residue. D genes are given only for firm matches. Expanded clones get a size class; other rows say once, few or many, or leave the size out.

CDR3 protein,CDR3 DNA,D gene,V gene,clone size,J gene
CASSHLASGSYNEQFF,TGTGCCAGCAGCCATCTTGCTAGCGGGAGTTACAATGAGCAGTTCTTC,TRBD2,TRBV14,.,TRBJ2-1
CASSRQGIMGDEQYF,TGTGCCAGCAGCCGACAGGGCATAATGGGGGACGAGCAGTACTTC,TRBD1,TRBV14,.,TRBJ2-7
CASSTSYNQPQHF,TGTGCCAGCAGTACATCATACAATCAGCCCCAGCATTTT,.,TRBV21-1,.,TRBJ1-5
CASSLEAGRRGEQYF,TGTGCCAGCAGCCTGGAAGCGGGGAGAAGGGGGGAGCAGTACTTC,.,TRBV7-8,.,TRBJ2-7
CASSERGTQATNEKLFF,TGTGCCAGCAGTGAAAGGGGGACGCAGGCAACTAATGAAAAACTGTTTTTT,.,TRBV6-1,.,TRBJ1-4
CAWSGSNTNQPQHF,TGTGCCTGGAGTGGATCGAATACTAATCAGCCCCAGCATTTT,.,TRBV30,.,TRBJ1-5
CASSEWGGISNQPQHF,TGTGCCAGCAGTGAATGGGGGGGGATTAGCAATCAGCCCCAGCATTTT,.,TRBV2,.,TRBJ1-5
CASSQEGQGNTEAFF,TGTGCCAGCAGCCAGGAAGGACAGGGGAACACTGAAGCTTTCTTT,TRBD1,TRBV4-2,.,TRBJ1-1
CAISDPGWGQTYEQYF,TGTGCCATCAGCGACCCCGGCTGGGGACAGACATACGAGCAGTACTTC,TRBD1,TRBV10-3,.,TRBJ2-7
CASSYAGGTETQYF,TGTGCCAGCAGTTACGCTGGGGGGACTGAGACCCAGTACTTC,.,TRBV6-2/TRBV6-3,few,TRBJ2-5
CASSQGTGGLYEQFF,TGTGCCAGCAGCCAAGGGACTGGGGGGTTGTATGAGCAGTTCTTC,.,TRBV4-2,.,TRBJ2-1
CASGTASRNTEAFF,TGTGCCAGCGGGACAGCTAGCAGGAACACTGAAGCTTTCTTT,TRBD1,TRBV27,.,TRBJ1-1
CASSQETEAFF,TGTGCCAGCAGTCAGGAAACTGAAGCTTTCTTT,.,TRBV5-4,.,TRBJ1-1
CASSLAGGRFDEQFF,TGTGCCAGCAGCTTAGCGGGGGGGCGGTTCGATGAGCAGTTCTTC,TRBD2,TRBV7-3,few,TRBJ2-1
CASSTSTSGNAYEQYF,TGTGCCAGCAGTACATCGACTAGCGGCAACGCCTACGAGCAGTACTTC,TRBD2,TRBV28,.,TRBJ2-7
CASNAGTGTREQYF,TGTGCCAGCAACGCCGGGACAGGGACGCGAGAGCAGTACTTC,TRBD1,TRBV7-2,once,TRBJ2-7